The 26 T cell receptor beta chains reported below all come from one sample, sequenced in a study of T cell responses to AZD1222 COVID-19 vaccine. TCRdb's copy holds only in-frame clones and misses some; the assay was immunoSEQ multiplex PCR. The sample contains around 100,000 clones, 70% to 90% of which appear only once. The starting material was peripheral blood, obtained 28 days after the second AZD1222 dose. Source of these receptors: an adult who received the AZD1222 COVID-19 vaccine.

This clone occurred once. This rearrangement joins TRBV5-1 to TRBJ2-5; D not certain. The germline CDR1 and CDR2 sequences are SGHRS and YFSETQ. The CDR3 totals 11 residues. Between the trimmed V and J ends, which lost 1 base and 5 bases, there was a span of 3 bases. Written as DNA, the CDR3 is TGCGCCAGCAGCTTGACGGAGACCCAGTACTTC. Translating gives CASSLTETQYF.

The chain combines TRBV6-2 or TRBV6-3 with TRBJ1-5; D ambiguous. Germline assignment: CDR1 MNHEY and CDR2 SVGEGT. This CDR3 is built from 17 residues. V was pared by 3 bases and J by 0 bases, with 15 bases between. CDR3 protein: CASSYSADLFSNQPQHF. As DNA, the CDR3 is TGTGCCAGCAGTTATAGTGCAGATCTTTTTAGCAATCAGCCCCAGCATTTT.

The V and J genes are TRBV24-1 and TRBJ2-5; 11 bases agree with TRBD2. The junction had 7 bases not matched to a gene; V was cut back by 6 bases and J by 2 bases. CDR1 is KGHDR and CDR2 is SFDVKD in the germline V gene. This CDR3 region has 16 residues. The CDR3 loop reads CATSRLGTSGQETQYF. CDR3 sequence (DNA): TGTGCCACCAGTCGCCTGGGGACTAGCGGACAAGAGACCCAGTACTTC.

This clone was detected only a few times. The J gene is TRBJ1-2, the V gene TRBV14; D not certain. The CDR3 runs to 15 residues. Between the trimmed V and J ends, which lost 4 bases and 4 bases, there was a span of 16 bases. Germline CDR1 SGHDN, CDR2 FVKESK. The CDR3 DNA reads TGTGCCAGCAGCCCTATTATGGGCAGGCGCTATGGCTACACCTTC. This codes for CASSPIMGRRYGYTF.

This sequence joins TRBV30 and TRBJ1-2; 7 nucleotides agree with TRBD1. With V trimmed by 5 bases and J by 2 bases, 11 bases remained unmatched. CDR1 GTSNPN and CDR2 SVGIG come from the germline V gene (reference sequence). CDR3 length equals 15 residues. The CDR3 loop is CAWRIPGQSNYGYTF. CDR3 in DNA: TGTGCCTGGCGAATCCCGGGACAGTCAAACTATGGCTACACCTTC.

The chain uses TRBV19 and TRBJ2-2; D call uncertain. The germline V gene encodes CDR1 LNHDA and CDR2 SQIVND (reference sequence). The CDR3 totals 10 residues. V shed 6 bases and J shed 6 bases, with 2 bases lying between them. The chain's CDR3 is CASSSGELFF. The DNA of the CDR3 is TGTGCCAGTAGCTCCGGGGAGCTGTTTTTT.

The genes are TRBV2 and TRBJ1-3; D not resolved. Per the germline V gene, CDR1 is SNHLY and CDR2 is FYNNEI. There are 17 residues in the CDR3. Trimming cost V 4 bases and J 8 bases, with 24 bases left between them. The CDR3 coding sequence is TGTGCCAGCAGTGTTGGGGTTTCTAGCCCCAGTGGGGACACCATATATTTT. It yields the protein CASSVGVSSPSGDTIYF.

Details on this clone: Germline and junction disagree at one end, which may indicate a read error. The chain couples TRBV25-1 to TRBJ2-1, with D unclear. The CDR3 is 15 residues long. Per the germline V gene, CDR1 is MGHDK and CDR2 is SYGVNS. The CDR3, as DNA: TGTGCCAGCCGTGATAAGGTGAGCTCCTACAATGAGCAGTTCTTC. Its translation is CASRDKVSSYNEQFF.

At least ten counts were recorded for this clone. The J gene is TRBJ2-7, the V gene TRBV2; 12 nucleotides match TRBD1. The germline V gene encodes CDR1 SNHLY and CDR2 FYNNEI. This CDR3 has 15 residues. Losses at the gene ends were 6 bases for V and 0 bases for J; bases not matched to a gene: 3. CDR3 residues: CASRRDRGLSYEQYF. In nucleotides, the CDR3 is TGTGCCAGCAGGAGGGACAGGGGGCTCTCCTACGAGCAGTACTTC.

The chain combines TRBV6-5 with TRBJ1-5, with 7 positions matching TRBD1. Germline V gene lookup returns CDR1 MNHEY and CDR2 SVGAGI. The CDR3 covers 15 residues. V lost 8 bases to trimming and J lost 2 bases; unmatched junction nucleotides: 9. The CDR3, as DNA: TGTGCCAGCGGTAAGGGGGCGCGGGGCAATCAGCCCCAGCATTTT. This encodes CASGKGARGNQPQHF.

The J gene is TRBJ1-2, the V gene TRBV7-3, with D perhaps TRBD1 (5 bases). The CDR3 contains 14 residues. Germline loops: CDR1 SGHTA, CDR2 FQGTGA. Trimming shortened V by 4 bases and J by 8 bases, and 17 bases separated the two germline ends. The CDR3 is CASSYQGSGGGYTF. DNA for the CDR3: TGTGCCAGCAGCTATCAGGGAAGTGGAGGCGGCTACACCTTC.

This chain connects TRBV5-1 to TRBJ1-2; tentatively, D is TRBD1 (5 bases). The CDR3 loop spans 13 amino acids. Between the trimmed V and J ends, which lost 1 base and 7 bases, there was a span of 11 bases. Germline CDR1 reads SGHRS; CDR2 reads YFSETQ. In DNA, the CDR3 is TGCGCCAGCAGCTTGTCAGGGAGAAGTGGCTACACCTTC. Translation gives CASSLSGRSGYTF.

This clone was seen a single time. V is TRBV28 and J is TRBJ1-3, with 9 bases lining up with TRBD1. After removal of 3 bases from V and 5 bases from J, the junction contained 14 bases not matched to a gene. Per the germline V gene, CDR1 is MDHEN and CDR2 is SYDVKM. This CDR3 region has 18 residues. The CDR3 region has the DNA TGTGCCAGCAGTTTCCGGGTCTTAAAGGACAGGGGTAGAAACACCATATATTTT. It translates to CASSFRVLKDRGRNTIYF.

This chain links TRBV5-5 with TRBJ2-5; TRBD2 might be the D (6 bases). The germline V gene has CDR1 SGHKS and CDR2 YYEKEE (reference sequence). The CDR3 covers 13 residues. V dropped 2 bases and J dropped 4 bases, with 9 bases sitting between them. DNA of the CDR3: TGTGCCAGCAGCTTAACTAGCACAGAGACCCAGTACTTC. Translating gives CASSLTSTETQYF.

The chain combines TRBV24-1 with TRBJ2-2, with TRBD2 matching over 8 bases. Per germline, CDR1 KGHDR and CDR2 SFDVKD. Trimming took 4 bases from V and 5 from J; bases not matched to a gene: 8. The CDR3 contains 16 residues. In DNA, the CDR3 is TGTGCCACCAGTGACCCTCGGACTAGCATAACCGGGGAGCTGTTTTTT. This gives the protein CATSDPRTSITGELFF.

The CDR3, as DNA: TGTGCCATTACGGGATTTTCGAACACCGGGGAGCTGTTTTTT. Its protein product is CAITGFSNTGELFF. This chain links TRBV7-8 with TRBJ2-2; TRBD2 is a possible D gene (5 bases). The V end lost 10 bases, the J end lost 0 bases, and 12 bases lay between the germline ends. Germline values: CDR1 SGHVS, CDR2 FQNEAQ. The CDR3 sequence is 14 residues long.

The chain joins TRBV6-2 or TRBV6-3 to TRBJ2-5; D remains unclear. The CDR3 length is 13 residues. From germline, CDR1 is MNHEY and CDR2 SVGEGT. V lost 2 bases to trimming and J lost 3 bases, with 7 bases between them. CDR3 sequence: CASSYTAEETQYF. For the CDR3, the DNA is TGTGCCAGCAGTTACACAGCCGAAGAGACCCAGTACTTC.

V and J are TRBV28 and TRBJ2-1; D is unresolved. Trimming removed 1 base at V and 7 bases at J, with 11 bases between. CDR3 length: 14 amino acids. Germline V gene sequence: CDR1 MDHEN, CDR2 SYDVKM. The CDR3 spells CASSLSSARNEQFF. The DNA for the CDR3 is TGTGCCAGCAGTTTATCGTCAGCTCGGAATGAGCAGTTCTTC.

The CDR3 sequence is CASSEFGQGDTIYF. The CDR3, as DNA: TGTGCCAGCAGTGAATTTGGACAGGGGGACACCATATATTTT. The chain combines TRBV25-1 with TRBJ1-3; 10 nucleotides line up with TRBD1. The germline gives CDR1 MGHDK, CDR2 SYGVNS. V shed 1 base and J 8 bases; nucleotides not matched to a gene: 2. This CDR3 is 14 amino acids long.

This rearrangement joins TRBV12-3 or TRBV12-4 to TRBJ2-1; perhaps TRBD1 as D (5 bases). Between the trimmed V and J ends, which lost 1 base and 13 bases, there was a span of 8 bases. This CDR3 is 11 amino acids long. CDR3 residues: CASSLDRSQFF. CDR3 bases: TGTGCCAGCAGTTTAGACAGGTCACAGTTCTTC.

The chain employs TRBV14 and TRBJ1-1; D is ambiguous. The CDR3 has 18 amino acids. The germline V gene encodes CDR1 SGHDN and CDR2 FVKESK. The germline V and J ends were trimmed by 1 base and 3 bases, with 21 bases remaining between them. CDR3 protein: CASSQAADWAWGDTEAFF. In DNA, the CDR3 is TGTGCCAGCAGCCAAGCGGCTGACTGGGCCTGGGGAGACACTGAAGCTTTCTTT.

This clone showed up just once. This sequence joins TRBV7-9 and TRBJ1-3; D is undetermined. CDR3 length equals 14 residues. Germline CDR1 is SEHNR and CDR2 is FQNEAQ (reference sequence). Trimming left V 3 bases short and J 0 bases short, with 6 bases between. As DNA, the CDR3 is TGTGCCAGCAGCTTGGAGATCTCTGGAAACACCATATATTTT. Protein product: CASSLEISGNTIYF. Full variable domain (remainder filled in from reference TRBV7-9 and TRBJ1-3): DTGVSQNPRHKITKRGQNVTFRCDPISEHNRLYWYRQTLGQGPEFLTYFQNEAQLEKSRLLSDRFSAERPKGSFSTLEIQRTEQGDSAMYLCASSLEISGNTIYFGEGSWLTVV.

The CDR3, as DNA: TGTGCCAGCAGCCAAGGTACAGGGGCGATCTATGGCTACACCTTC. Amino acids: CASSQGTGAIYGYTF. The chain joins TRBV3-1 (or the pseudogene TRBV3-2) to TRBJ1-2; the match to TRBD1 covers 7 bases. Looked up from germline, CDR1 is LGHDT and CDR2 is YNNKEL (reference sequence). This CDR3 has 15 amino acids. V shed 1 base and J 4 bases; nucleotides not matched to a gene: 6.

The V gene is TRBV6-2 or TRBV6-3, the J gene TRBJ2-5; D is ambiguous. CDR1 is MNHEY and CDR2 is SVGEGT in the germline V gene. V gave up 2 bases and J gave up 4 bases, with 11 bases separating them. The length of the CDR3 is 14 residues. As DNA, the CDR3 is TGTGCCAGCAGTTACGAGCTCGACTTAGAGACCCAGTACTTC. It translates to CASSYELDLETQYF.

The chain recombines TRBV10-3 with TRBJ2-7, with 9 bases aligning to TRBD1. Germline CDR1 and CDR2: ENHRY and SYGVKD. The CDR3 is 16 amino acids. With V trimmed by 4 bases and J by 4 bases, 11 bases remained unmatched. Written as DNA, the CDR3 is TGTGCCATCAGTGGCCCCGAGGGACAGGGAACTTACGAGCAGTACTTC. Translating gives CAISGPEGQGTYEQYF.

The J gene is TRBJ1-1, the V gene TRBV30; 10 bases agree with TRBD1. The germline V gene encodes CDR1 GTSNPN and CDR2 SVGIG (reference sequence). The CDR3 extends over 15 amino acids. Trimming removed 3 bases from V and 4 bases from J; junction bases left unmatched: 8. The CDR3: CAWRRQGAAVTEAFF. For the CDR3, the DNA is TGTGCCTGGAGAAGACAGGGGGCGGCGGTCACTGAAGCTTTCTTT.